The 31 T cell receptor beta chains below were found in one sample sequenced in a study of blood T cells in healthy people across ages. Through a sample-barcoded 5' primer and a J-beta primer mix, a second PCR was run for roughly 6 to 12 cycles. TCRdb itself ran the 5' RACE reads through MiXCR, one entry per CDR3 protein. This table holds around 1.5 million distinct CDR3 sequences, approximately 63% found once. The material sequenced was blood. The receptors originated from a man aged 18 to 30 in good health.

This clonotype showed up just a few times. This chain connects TRBV6-1 to TRBJ2-4, with D possibly matching TRBD2 (5 bases). The J call is in doubt because the DNA end fits TRBJ2-7 better. The CDR3 runs 14 residues. Germline loops: CDR1 MNHNS, CDR2 SASEGT. The CDR3 region is CASSLVVAPYEQYF. The CDR3 DNA is TGTGCCAGCAGCCTAGTAGTAGCGCCTTACGAGCAGTACTTC.

The J gene is TRBJ2-5, the V gene TRBV7-9, with TRBD2 matching over 7 bases. CDR1 and CDR2 (germline): SEHNR, FQNEAQ (reference sequence). With V trimmed by 2 bases and J by 2 bases, 5 bases remained unmatched. This CDR3 contains 15 residues. CDR3 nucleotide sequence: TGTGCCAGCAGCTTACGGGACTACCATCAAGAGACCCAGTACTTC. This gives the protein CASSLRDYHQETQYF.

The genes are TRBV28 and TRBJ2-5, with 12 bases fitting TRBD2. There are 15 residues in the CDR3. With 6 bases clipped from V and 5 bases from J, the junction kept 7 bases outside the gene matches. Germline V gene data show CDR1 as MDHEN and CDR2 as SYDVKM. The CDR3 sequence: CASSTGLAGRETQYF. DNA for the CDR3: TGTGCCAGCAGCACAGGACTAGCGGGGAGGGAGACCCAGTACTTC.

The V call is TRBV27, the J call TRBJ2-1, with D hard to call. The germline gives CDR1 MNHEY, CDR2 SMNVEV (reference sequence). Trimming pared 3 bases from V and 6 bases from J, leaving 9 bases between. The CDR3 is made up of 13 amino acids. CDR3 protein: CASSFGPFNEQFF. Written as DNA, the CDR3 is TGTGCCAGCAGTTTCGGCCCATTCAATGAGCAGTTCTTC.

CDR3 sequence: CASSSSRTGNQPQHF. CDR3 coding DNA: TGTGCCAGCAGCTCAAGTAGGACAGGGAATCAGCCCCAGCATTTT. This sequence joins TRBV7-9 and TRBJ1-5; 8 bases line up with TRBD1. J gave up 4 bases and V 4 bases, and 6 bases lay outside the gene matches. The CDR3 has 15 amino acids. Germline V lookup: CDR1 SEHNR, CDR2 FQNEAQ (reference sequence). Complete variable domain (other parts from reference TRBV7-9 and TRBJ1-5): DTGVSQNPRHKITKRGQNVTFRCDPISEHNRLYWYRQTLGQGPEFLTYFQNEAQLEKSRLLSDRFSAERPKGSFSTLEIQRTEQGDSAMYLCASSSSRTGNQPQHFGDGTRLSIL.

The J gene is TRBJ2-4, the V gene TRBV29-1, with D possibly TRBD1 on 5 matching bases. The CDR3 spans 14 residues. V shed 4 bases and J shed 13 bases, with 23 bases lying between them. Looked up from germline, CDR1 is SQVTM and CDR2 is ANQGSEA. DNA for the CDR3: TGCAGCGTTGCAAGGCAGGGTGATTCCTACAAGCAGTACTTC. It translates to CSVARQGDSYKQYF.

The chain joins TRBV29-1 to TRBJ2-2; 7 positions agree with TRBD2. This CDR3 has 13 residues. J was trimmed by 5 bases and V by 6 bases; bases with no gene match: 6. In germline, CDR1 is SQVTM, CDR2 ANQGSEA. The DNA of the CDR3 is TGCAGCGTATCCCTAGCGGTTACCGGGGAGCTGTTTTTT. Translated, it gives CSVSLAVTGELFF.

This clonotype is a singleton in its sample. The chain combines TRBV27 with TRBJ1-2; D is uncertain. The germline V gene has CDR1 MNHEY and CDR2 SMNVEV (reference sequence). Trimming took 5 bases from V and 0 from J, leaving 13 bases between them. The CDR3 has 15 residues. The CDR3 DNA reads as TGTGCCAGCAGTCTCACACGGGCTCCTAACTATGGCTACACCTTC. Its protein product is CASSLTRAPNYGYTF.

The chain uses TRBV24-1 and TRBJ2-3; either TRBD1 or TRBD2 may supply D (5 bases each). Trimming removed 5 bases from V and 4 bases from J, with 12 bases in between. From germline, CDR1 is KGHDR and CDR2 SFDVKD. The CDR3 contains 14 residues. CDR3 DNA sequence: TGTGCCACCAGTGCCCCCGGGGCATCAGATACGCAGTATTTT. Protein: CATSAPGASDTQYF.

The chain has TRBV6-2 or TRBV6-3 and TRBJ2-3; 8 positions match TRBD1. Germline trimming cut 8 bases from V and 4 bases from J; bases unmatched to any gene: 8. Germline lookup yields CDR1 MNHEY and CDR2 SVGEGT. The CDR3 loop spans 14 amino acids. In DNA form, the CDR3 reads TGTGCCAGCGGGTGGACAGGGATGTCAGATACGCAGTATTTT. The encoded protein is CASGWTGMSDTQYF.

The genes are TRBV7-9 and TRBJ1-1; 7 bases match TRBD1. The CDR3 spans 17 residues. Per the germline V gene, CDR1 is SEHNR and CDR2 is FQNEAQ (reference sequence). With V trimmed by 4 bases and J by 3 bases, 14 bases remained unmatched. CDR3 bases: TGTGCCAGCAGCTCCCCGCATGGCAGGGGGGTTGACACTGAAGCTTTCTTT. Protein: CASSSPHGRGVDTEAFF.

The chain is built from TRBV5-1 and TRBJ1-1; tentatively, D is TRBD1 (6 bases). Germline-derived CDR1 and CDR2 are SGHRS and YFSETQ. The CDR3 loop spans 14 amino acids. Between the trimmed V and J ends, which lost 4 bases and 2 bases, there was a span of 12 bases. CDR3 sequence reads: CASSGLQGNTEAFF. The CDR3 DNA is TGCGCCAGCAGCGGATTACAGGGCAACACTGAAGCTTTCTTT.

This clonotype was observed a few times. The V call is TRBV29-1, the J call TRBJ2-5; 8 nucleotides line up with TRBD1. The J call is doubtful: the DNA matches TRBJ2-7 better. The V gene's germline CDR1 is SQVTM and CDR2 ANQGSEA. The length of the CDR3 is 14 residues. In DNA form, the CDR3 reads TGCAGCGTAAGGACAGGGAGGAGGGCTTACGAGCAGTACTTC. Translated: CSVRTGRRAYEQYF.

The rearrangement links TRBV6-2 or TRBV6-3 to TRBJ2-7, with D perhaps TRBD1 or TRBD2 (5 bases each). The germline V and J ends were trimmed by 4 bases and 0 bases, with 13 bases remaining between them. This CDR3 spans 15 amino acids. The germline V gene has CDR1 MNHEY and CDR2 SVGEGT. The CDR3 nucleotides are TGTGCCAGCAGTTGGGGACCGACCAACTCCTACGAGCAGTACTTC. Its protein product is CASSWGPTNSYEQYF.

The chain recombines TRBV20-1 with TRBJ2-3; 11 bases fit TRBD2. Germline assignment: CDR1 DFQATT and CDR2 SNEGSKA (reference sequence). The junction had 10 bases not matched to a gene; V was cut back by 6 bases and J by 2 bases. The CDR3 is made up of 16 amino acids. DNA of the CDR3: TGCAGTGCCGATACGACTAGCGGGACACACACAGATACGCAGTATTTT. This sequence encodes CSADTTSGTHTDTQYF.

The chain joins TRBV18 to TRBJ2-1, with D tentatively TRBD1 (5 bases). Germline lookup yields CDR1 KGHSH and CDR2 LQKENI. V was trimmed by 6 bases and J by 1 base, leaving 13 bases between them. The CDR3 has 15 residues. The CDR3 coding sequence is TGTGCCAGCTCCCCAGAAGACAGATCCTACAATGAGCAGTTCTTC. Its protein product is CASSPEDRSYNEQFF.

The chain uses TRBV4-3 and TRBJ2-7, with 9 nucleotides matching TRBD2. From germline, CDR1 is LGHNA and CDR2 YSLEER. With V trimmed by 2 bases and J by 7 bases, 12 bases remained unmatched. This CDR3 comprises 16 residues. The CDR3 DNA reads TGCGCCAGCAGCCAAACTGTAGCGGGGGCCTTTAGGGAGCAGTACTTC. This codes for CASSQTVAGAFREQYF.

The rearrangement uses TRBV29-1 and TRBJ2-1, with no clear D. The germline V and J ends were trimmed by 7 bases and 7 bases, with 17 bases remaining between them. The CDR3 spans 13 residues. The germline gives CDR1 SQVTM, CDR2 ANQGSEA. The CDR3 loop reads CSATGPVWNEQFF. CDR3 nucleotide sequence: TGCAGCGCCACCGGTCCCGTTTGGAATGAGCAGTTCTTC.

The table lists this clonotype with a few counts. The chain is built from TRBV9 and TRBJ2-3; 9 nucleotides align to TRBD2. The V gene's germline CDR1 is SGDLS and CDR2 YYNGEE. CDR3 length: 16 amino acids. Germline trimming cut 2 bases from V and 2 bases from J; bases unmatched to any gene: 6. CDR3 protein: CASSVDLAGSTDTQYF. CDR3 DNA sequence: TGTGCCAGCAGCGTGGATCTAGCGGGGTCCACAGATACGCAGTATTTT.

The chain uses TRBV28 and TRBJ1-2, with D hard to call. The germline V and J ends were trimmed by 1 base and 1 base, with 10 bases remaining between them. The length of the CDR3 is 15 residues. The germline V gene encodes CDR1 MDHEN and CDR2 SYDVKM. The CDR3 protein is CASSLLGPNNYGYTF. The CDR3 nucleotides are TGTGCCAGCAGTTTATTAGGGCCGAATAACTATGGCTACACCTTC.

This clonotype appeared a few times. A read error may produce the germline difference seen at one junction end. The chain joins TRBV5-1 to TRBJ2-7, with 8 nucleotides matching TRBD2. CDR3 size: 14 residues. Germline CDR1 is SGHRS and CDR2 is YFSETQ. CDR3 sequence: CASSSLAASYEQYF. CDR3 DNA: TGTGCCAGCTCGTCACTAGCGGCTTCCTACGAGCAGTACTTC.

This chain connects TRBV4-1 to TRBJ2-5, with 8 bases that match TRBD2. CDR3 length: 15 residues. Germline CDR1 reads MGHRA; CDR2 reads YSYEKL. J gave up 11 bases and V 0 bases, and 11 bases lay outside the gene matches. In DNA form, the CDR3 reads TGCGCCAGCAGCCAAGATCCCCGGGGGGGAAATGAGCAGTACTTC. Its translation is CASSQDPRGGNEQYF.

This chain joins TRBV27 and TRBJ2-3, with 14 bases aligning to TRBD2. The CDR3 contains 16 residues. The germline CDR1 and CDR2 sequences are MNHEY and SMNVEV (reference sequence). Germline trimming cut 5 bases from V and 6 bases from J; bases unmatched to any gene: 7. CDR3 loop: CASSPTSGGASDTQYF. The CDR3, as DNA: TGTGCCAGCAGTCCGACTAGCGGGGGGGCCAGTGATACGCAGTATTTT.

CDR3 sequence: CASSYSPGTSSGANVLTF. DNA of the CDR3: TGTGCCAGCAGTTACTCTCCAGGGACCTCGTCTGGGGCCAACGTCCTGACTTTC. The chain couples TRBV6-5 to TRBJ2-6; either TRBD1 or TRBD2 may supply D (5 bases each). V was shortened by 0 bases and J by 1 base, with 13 bases between the two germline ends. This CDR3 region has 18 residues. Germline CDR1 is MNHEY and CDR2 is SVGAGI.

The chain combines TRBV7-9 with TRBJ2-4; 9 bases match TRBD1. The J call may not be correct, given that the DNA end is closer to TRBJ2-5. This CDR3 contains 14 residues. Germline CDR1 is SEHNR and CDR2 is FQNEAQ (reference sequence). The CDR3 reads CAAGTTGGKETQYF. The CDR3 DNA is TGTGCCGCCGGGACGACAGGGGGGAAAGAGACCCAGTACTTC.

The chain combines TRBV7-6 with TRBJ2-7; TRBD2 matches at 7 bases. Germline CDR1 SGHVS, CDR2 FNYEAQ. The CDR3 extends over 16 amino acids. V was clipped by 1 base and J by 3 bases; unmatched bases: 9. The CDR3 is CASSLEAGGGFYEQYF. Here the CDR3 DNA reads TGTGCCAGCAGCTTAGAAGCTGGCGGGGGATTCTACGAGCAGTACTTC.

Only one count was recorded for this clonotype. V usage is TRBV2 and J usage is TRBJ2-2, with D unresolved. V lost 3 bases and J lost 1, with 12 bases in between. CDR1 SNHLY and CDR2 FYNNEI come from the germline V gene. CDR3 length equals 16 residues. This chain's CDR3 is CASSEWTDENTGELFF. CDR3 nucleotide sequence: TGTGCCAGCAGTGAGTGGACGGATGAGAACACCGGGGAGCTGTTTTTT.

The rearrangement joins TRBV6-2 or TRBV6-3 to TRBJ2-7; D is ambiguous. Trimming stripped 6 bases from V and 0 bases from J, with 15 bases between. Germline loops: CDR1 MNHEY, CDR2 SVGEGT. CDR3 length: 15 amino acids. The CDR3 region is CASRERTLSSYEQYF. In nucleotides, the CDR3 is TGTGCCAGCAGAGAAAGGACGTTGAGCTCCTACGAGCAGTACTTC.

CDR3: CASSLRDRGPPTYTDTQYF. DNA for the CDR3: TGTGCCAGCAGCTTAAGGGACAGGGGCCCCCCGACTTACACAGATACGCAGTATTTT. The rearrangement joins TRBV7-2 to TRBJ2-3, with 10 nucleotides matching TRBD1. The CDR3 runs 19 residues. The V and J ends lost 2 bases and 2 bases, in that order; junction bases with no gene match: 13. Germline assignment: CDR1 SGHTA and CDR2 FQGNSA. The variable domain in full, with the rest retrieved from reference TRBV7-2 and TRBJ2-3, is GAGVSQSPSNKVTEKGKDVELRCDPISGHTALYWYRQSLGQGLEFLIYFQGNSAPDKSGLPSDRFSAERTGGSVSTLTIQRTQQEDSAVYLCASSLRDRGPPTYTDTQYFGPGTRLTVL.

This chain joins TRBV12-3 or TRBV12-4 and TRBJ2-7; TRBD1 or TRBD2 may be the D gene (5 bases each). The DNA end favors TRBJ2-5, so the J call may be wrong. The CDR3 totals 16 residues. CDR3 nucleotide sequence: TGTGCCAGCAGTTTTCTCGGACTCTCAGGGTGGGAGACCCAGTACTTC. The encoded protein is CASSFLGLSGWETQYF.

The chain has TRBV27 and TRBJ2-1; D uncertain. CDR3 length: 14 residues. Germline V CDR1 and CDR2: MNHEY, SMNVEV (reference sequence). Trimming took off 2 bases at V and 2 bases at J, with 7 bases between the two ends. CDR3 sequence: CASSLQATYNEQFF. For the CDR3, the DNA is TGTGCCAGCAGTTTACAAGCGACCTACAATGAGCAGTTCTTC.